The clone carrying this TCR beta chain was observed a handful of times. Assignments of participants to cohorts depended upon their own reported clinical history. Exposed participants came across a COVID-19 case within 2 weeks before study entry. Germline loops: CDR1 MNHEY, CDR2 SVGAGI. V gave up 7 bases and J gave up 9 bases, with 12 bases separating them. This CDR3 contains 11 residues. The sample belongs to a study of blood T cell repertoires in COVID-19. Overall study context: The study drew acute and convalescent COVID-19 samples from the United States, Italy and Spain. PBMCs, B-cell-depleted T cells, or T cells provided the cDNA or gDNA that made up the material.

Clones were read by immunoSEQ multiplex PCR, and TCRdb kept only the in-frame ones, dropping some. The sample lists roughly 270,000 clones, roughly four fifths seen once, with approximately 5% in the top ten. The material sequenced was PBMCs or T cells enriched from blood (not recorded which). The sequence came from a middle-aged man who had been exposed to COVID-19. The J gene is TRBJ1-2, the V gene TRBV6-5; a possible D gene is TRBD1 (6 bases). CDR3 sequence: CASMGRGSYTF. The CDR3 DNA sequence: TGTGCCAGCATGGGGAGGGGGAGCTACACCTTC.